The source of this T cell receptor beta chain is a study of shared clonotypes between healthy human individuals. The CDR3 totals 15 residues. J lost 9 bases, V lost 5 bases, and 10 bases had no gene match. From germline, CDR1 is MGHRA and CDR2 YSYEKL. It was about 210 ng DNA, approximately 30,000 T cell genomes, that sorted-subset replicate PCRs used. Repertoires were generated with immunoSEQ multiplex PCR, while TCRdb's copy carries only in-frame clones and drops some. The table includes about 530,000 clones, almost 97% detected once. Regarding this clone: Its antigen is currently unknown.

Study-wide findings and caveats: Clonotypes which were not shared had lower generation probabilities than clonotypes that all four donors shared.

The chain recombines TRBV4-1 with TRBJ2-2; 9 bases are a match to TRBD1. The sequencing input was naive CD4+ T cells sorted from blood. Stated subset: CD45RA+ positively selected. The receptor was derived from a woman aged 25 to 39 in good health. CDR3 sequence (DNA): TGCGCCAGCAGCAAGGGACAGGGACCTTCACGGGAGCTGTTTTTT. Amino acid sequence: CASSKGQGPSRELFF.